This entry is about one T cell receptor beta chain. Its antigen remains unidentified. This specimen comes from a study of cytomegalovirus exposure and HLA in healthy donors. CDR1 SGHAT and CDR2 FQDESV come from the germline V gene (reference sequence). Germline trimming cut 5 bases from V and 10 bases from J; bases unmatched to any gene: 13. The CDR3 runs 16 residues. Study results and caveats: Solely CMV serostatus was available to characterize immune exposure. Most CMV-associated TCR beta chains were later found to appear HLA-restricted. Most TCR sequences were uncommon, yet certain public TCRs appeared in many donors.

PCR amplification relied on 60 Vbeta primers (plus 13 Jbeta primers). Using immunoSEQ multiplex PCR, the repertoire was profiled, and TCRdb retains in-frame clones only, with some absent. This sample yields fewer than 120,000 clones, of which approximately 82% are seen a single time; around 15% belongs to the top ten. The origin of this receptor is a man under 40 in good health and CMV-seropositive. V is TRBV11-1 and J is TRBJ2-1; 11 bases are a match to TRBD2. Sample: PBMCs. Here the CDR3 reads CASSLTFSGGAGEQFF. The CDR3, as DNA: TGTGCCAGCAGCCTTACCTTTAGCGGGGGGGCCGGGGAGCAGTTCTTC.